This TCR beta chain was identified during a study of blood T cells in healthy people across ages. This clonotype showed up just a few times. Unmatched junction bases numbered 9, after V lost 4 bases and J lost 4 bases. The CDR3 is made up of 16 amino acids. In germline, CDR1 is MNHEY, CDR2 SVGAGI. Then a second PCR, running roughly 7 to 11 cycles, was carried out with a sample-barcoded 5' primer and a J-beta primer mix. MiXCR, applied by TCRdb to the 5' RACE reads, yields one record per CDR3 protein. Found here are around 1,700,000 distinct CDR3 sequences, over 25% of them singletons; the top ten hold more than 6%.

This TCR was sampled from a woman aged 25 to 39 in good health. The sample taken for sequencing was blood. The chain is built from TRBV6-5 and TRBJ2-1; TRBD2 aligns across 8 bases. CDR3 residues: CASSSRLAGIYNEQFF. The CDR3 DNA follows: TGTGCCAGCAGTTCCCGATTAGCGGGGATATACAATGAGCAGTTCTTC.